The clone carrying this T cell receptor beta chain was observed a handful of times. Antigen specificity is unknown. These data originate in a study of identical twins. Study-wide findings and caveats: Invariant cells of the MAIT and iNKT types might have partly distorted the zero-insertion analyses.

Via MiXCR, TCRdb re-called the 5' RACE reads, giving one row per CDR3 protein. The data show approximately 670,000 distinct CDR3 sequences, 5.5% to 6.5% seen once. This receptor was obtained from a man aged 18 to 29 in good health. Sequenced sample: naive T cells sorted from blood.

The chain's CDR3 is CATSSRTSPDTQYF. CDR3 coding DNA: TGTGCCACCAGCAGCCGCACCAGCCCAGATACGCAGTATTTT. The chain has TRBV15 and TRBJ2-3; no definite D call. Germline CDR1 and CDR2: LNHNV and YYDKDF (reference sequence). V was pared by 3 bases and J by 4 bases, with 11 bases between. The CDR3 totals 14 residues.